A selection of T cell receptor beta chains follows, all from one sample in a study of cytomegalovirus exposure and HLA in healthy donors. Generated by immunoSEQ multiplex PCR, the TCRdb table keeps only in-frame clones and is missing some. The sample carries tens of thousands of clones, just over 90% recorded once. The sequenced material came from PBMCs. The receptors derive from a man aged 30 to 39 in good health and CMV-seronegative. The conserved cysteine and the conserved F or W are not part of the CDR3 here. The order of the fields is V gene, J gene, CDR3 protein.

>TRBV28|TRBJ2-2
ASSRLSGAGELF
>TRBV2|TRBJ1-1
ARGARQGVTEAF
>TRBV14|TRBJ2-1
ASSQDLPPNEQF
>TRBV5-1|TRBJ1-2
ASSLAWADGYT
>TRBV30|TRBJ1-4
AWSSGGQNEKLF
>TRBV19|TRBJ2-3
ASSEVSDAQY
>TRBV5-5|TRBJ1-1
ASSSRRQRNTEAF
>TRBV6-1|TRBJ2-2
ASTVRGHTGELF
>TRBV4-1|TRBJ2-7
ASSRKQGPSSYEQY
>TRBV9|TRBJ1-2
ASSVVHQGRDGYT
>TRBV28|TRBJ2-1
ASSFAASSYNEQF
>TRBV19|TRBJ1-5
ASSIGGVVWQPQH
>TRBV7-2|TRBJ2-2
ASIGTAHTGELF
>TRBV5-1|TRBJ2-7
ASSLSGGTSYEQY
>TRBV5-1|TRBJ2-2
ASSLGVVANTGELF
>TRBV6-5|TRBJ1-2
ASSLQGDYGYT
>TRBV18|TRBJ1-6
ASSLPDRGRGSPLH
>TRBV5-1|TRBJ1-2
ASSLEQGGYGYT
>TRBV6-1|TRBJ2-5
ASTWRGGAGETQY
>TRBV18|TRBJ2-3
ASSPPGQGVDTQY
>TRBV14|TRBJ2-2
ASSQDRGDTGELF
>TRBV19|TRBJ1-2
ASSSGARDHNYGYT
>TRBV27|TRBJ2-3
ASSWTSGRVGVSDTQY
>TRBV2|TRBJ2-5
ASRARDRVQETQY
>TRBV25-1|TRBJ1-1
ASSVAAEAF
>TRBV4-1|TRBJ2-3
ASSLQVFAFGNSHSTDTQY
>TRBV2|TRBJ2-3
ASSGTPSTDTQY
>TRBV10-3|TRBJ2-2
AISDRVRDTGELF
>TRBV7-9|TRBJ2-1
ASSLKASYQQF
>TRBV7-9|TRBJ2-1
ASSLRTRSSYNEQF
>TRBV6-1|TRBJ2-6
ASSERTGFISGANVLT
>TRBV6-1|TRBJ2-5
ASSEARETQY
>TRBV11-2|TRBJ2-7
ASSILDRINYEQY
>TRBV19|TRBJ2-1
ASSIAMLLRGRRYNEQF
>TRBV19|TRBJ1-1
ASSRPSDRERRKAF
>TRBV10-3|TRBJ1-5
AISESNAEHQPQH
>TRBV28|TRBJ2-5
ASSLSAGRARETQY